This T cell receptor (beta chain) was captured by sequencing in a study of blood T cell repertoires in COVID-19. Study details: Whether acute or convalescent, the COVID-19 samples came from the United States, Italy and Spain. In each case, the material was cDNA or gDNA derived from T cells, B-cell-depleted T cells, or PBMCs.

Trimming left V 3 bases short and J 4 bases short, with 9 bases between. Per germline, CDR1 MDHEN and CDR2 SYDVKM. This CDR3 has 13 residues. Source study methods: Amplification of reference gene primers was used by the study to estimate nucleated cell counts. Measured with immunoSEQ multiplex PCR; TCRdb has only the in-frame clones, and not every one. V and J calls and clone size are as listed in that table; D and trimming were resolved from the DNA. The data hold under 55,000 clones, with around four fifths observed a single time. The sample taken for sequencing was peripheral blood. The chain recombines TRBV28 with TRBJ1-2; perhaps TRBD1 as D (6 bases). The source of this sequence is a man in his forties or fifties with acute or convalescent COVID-19. The CDR3 coding sequence is TGTGCCAGCAGTTTCACAGGGCCCTATGGCTACACCTTC. This translates into CASSFTGPYGYTF.